A selection of T cell receptor beta chains follows, all from one sample in a study of blood T cells in healthy people across ages. TCRdb reanalysed the 5' RACE reads using MiXCR and keeps one entry per CDR3 protein. The sample has 750,000 or so distinct CDR3 sequences; 20% to 25% are singletons. These data also formed part of another study, on T cells of mothers and their children.

The sequenced material came from blood. These receptors all come from a boy aged 10-17 years in good health. Each CDR3 is given with its conserved first and last residue. The D gene is left open where the match is weak. Clone sizes are given selectively: once, few, many, or a class where the clone is expanded.

>TRBJ2-7|14|TRBV12-3/TRBV12-4|NA|TRBD1
CASSLGVPDREKYF
TGTGCCAGCAGTTTGGGGGTTCCGGACAGGGAGAAGTACTTC
>TRBJ1-4|13|TRBV29-1|NA|NA
CSVDGSASEKLFF
TGCAGCGTTGATGGGTCCGCGTCGGAAAAACTGTTTTTT
>TRBJ2-5|17|TRBV11-2|few|TRBD2
CASSPDPGLANPMTGFF
TGTGCCAGCAGCCCCGACCCGGGACTAGCCAACCCTATGACGGGGTTCTTC
>TRBJ2-2|15|TRBV29-1|few|NA
CSVESASMNTGELFF
TGCAGCGTTGAGTCGGCTAGCATGAACACCGGGGAGCTGTTTTTT
>TRBJ1-2|15|TRBV10-2|NA|NA
CASRERTWVHEGYTF
TGCGCCAGCAGGGAACGGACCTGGGTCCATGAAGGCTACACCTTC
>TRBJ2-7|14|TRBV29-1|few|TRBD1
CSVLPRDRDYEQYF
TGCAGCGTCCTTCCCCGGGACAGGGACTACGAGCAGTACTTC
>TRBJ2-7|14|TRBV20-1|NA|TRBD1
CSAQPGQGPYEQYF
TGCAGTGCTCAACCGGGACAGGGTCCTTACGAGCAGTACTTC
>TRBJ2-2|16|TRBV7-2|few|NA
CASSFGLWGDTGELFF
TGTGCCAGCAGCTTCGGGCTTTGGGGGGACACCGGGGAGCTGTTTTTT
>TRBJ2-7|18|TRBV20-1|NA|NA
CSARDPIDGLAKTYEQYF
TGCAGTGCTAGAGACCCAATTGACGGGCTAGCAAAAACCTACGAGCAGTACTTC
>TRBJ1-2|13|TRBV6-6|NA|TRBD1
CASQRQGDYGYTF
TGTGCCAGCCAACGACAGGGGGACTATGGCTACACCTTC
>TRBJ2-1|15|TRBV3-1|NA|NA
CASRWGSAKNNEQFF
TGTGCCAGCAGGTGGGGTAGCGCAAAAAACAATGAGCAGTTCTTC
>TRBJ2-7|13|TRBV29-1|NA|NA
CSARGAWGYEQYF
TGCAGCGCCAGGGGTGCTTGGGGCTACGAGCAGTACTTC
>TRBJ1-6|14|TRBV12-3/TRBV12-4|NA|NA
CASSTLGDNSPLHF
TGTGCCAGCAGTACCTTGGGGGACAATTCACCCCTCCACTTT
>TRBJ1-1|12|TRBV20-1|few|NA
CSAREGATEAFF
TGCAGTGCTAGAGAGGGCGCCACTGAAGCTTTCTTT
>TRBJ2-7|15|TRBV28|NA|TRBD2
CASSLRREGLGEQYF
TGTGCCAGCAGTTTACGGCGGGAGGGCCTAGGCGAGCAGTACTTC
>TRBJ1-5|13|TRBV7-8|NA|NA
CASAAMAYQPQHF
TGTGCCAGCGCCGCAATGGCGTATCAGCCCCAGCATTTT
>TRBJ2-7|15|TRBV12-3/TRBV12-4|few|TRBD2
CASSASGGAIYEQYF
TGTGCCAGCAGTGCGAGCGGGGGGGCGATCTACGAGCAGTACTTC
>TRBJ2-5|14|TRBV28|few|TRBD1
CASSRDREEETQYF
TGTGCCAGCAGCCGGGACAGGGAGGAGGAGACCCAGTACTTC
>TRBJ2-3|14|TRBV13|few|NA
CASSTRTVTDTQYF
TGTGCCAGCAGCACGAGGACCGTAACAGATACGCAGTATTTT
>TRBJ2-5|15|TRBV7-6|few|TRBD2
CASSFVAGEPETQYF
TGTGCCAGCAGCTTTGTGGCGGGAGAGCCAGAGACCCAGTACTTC
>TRBJ1-2|16|TRBV12-3/TRBV12-4|NA|TRBD1
CASSWANGQGALGYTF
TGTGCCAGCAGTTGGGCAAACGGACAGGGGGCGCTTGGCTACACCTTC
>TRBJ2-7|15|TRBV20-1|NA|TRBD2
CSARRRLAGVDEQYF
TGCAGTGCTCGCCGGCGACTAGCGGGAGTGGACGAGCAGTACTTC
>TRBJ2-2|14|TRBV4-1|NA|NA
CASSQGGPRGELFF
TGCGCCAGCAGCCAAGGGGGGCCTCGCGGGGAGCTGTTTTTT
>TRBJ2-1|16|TRBV7-8|few|TRBD2
CASSLDGLAVNDEQFF
TGTGCCAGCAGCTTAGACGGACTAGCGGTTAATGATGAGCAGTTCTTC
>TRBJ2-1|15|TRBV20-1|NA|NA
CSAFQFLSSYNEQFF
TGCAGTGCTTTCCAATTTTTGAGCTCCTACAATGAGCAGTTCTTC
>TRBJ1-2|16|TRBV5-6|NA|NA
CASSLAGGGSNYGYTF
TGTGCCAGCAGCTTGGCGGGTGGTGGATCTAACTATGGCTACACCTTC
>TRBJ2-2|14|TRBV29-1|few|NA
CSVLGDTNTGELFF
TGCAGCGTTCTTGGGGACACAAACACCGGGGAGCTGTTTTTT
>TRBJ2-6|18|TRBV12-3/TRBV12-4|NA|TRBD2
CASSLASGAFSGANVLTF
TGTGCCAGCAGCCTGGCGAGCGGGGCTTTCTCTGGGGCCAACGTCCTGACTTTC
>TRBJ2-3|18|TRBV29-1|NA|TRBD2
CSVEDLPGLAGETDTQYF
TGCAGCGTTGAAGATCTGCCGGGACTAGCGGGTGAAACAGATACGCAGTATTTT
>TRBJ1-1|10|TRBV7-9|NA|NA
CASSRTTGSF
TGTGCCAGCAGCCGAACAACAGGTTCCTTT
>TRBJ1-6|15|TRBV3-1|NA|TRBD1
CASSQKQGRNSPLHF
TGTGCCAGCAGCCAAAAACAGGGGCGGAATTCACCCCTCCACTTT
>TRBJ2-5|12|TRBV5-1|few|TRBD1
CASLQGEETQYF
TGCGCCAGCCTGCAGGGGGAAGAGACCCAGTACTTC
>TRBJ2-6|19|TRBV2|NA|TRBD2
CASSDTARGRLSGANVLTF
TGTGCCAGCAGTGACACGGCGCGGGGGAGGCTCTCTGGGGCCAACGTCCTGACTTTC
>TRBJ2-5|17|TRBV20-1|NA|NA
CSARETGRVGNQETQYF
TGCAGTGCTAGAGAAACGGGAAGGGTAGGGAACCAAGAGACCCAGTACTTC
>TRBJ1-2|19|TRBV6-1|NA|NA
CASLVLAESRSEANYGYTF
TGTGCCAGCTTGGTATTGGCGGAGTCGAGAAGTGAAGCTAACTATGGCTACACCTTC
>TRBJ2-7|15|TRBV7-9|NA|NA
CASSSIPGNHYEQYF
TGTGCCAGCAGCTCAATCCCCGGGAACCACTACGAGCAGTACTTC
>TRBJ2-3|11|TRBV29-1|once|NA
CSVGLGDTQYF
TGCAGCGTGGGGCTAGGGGATACGCAGTATTTT
>TRBJ2-5|14|TRBV20-1|few|NA
CSARHRTGGETQYF
TGCAGTGCTAGACACCGGACCGGAGGAGAGACCCAGTACTTC
>TRBJ2-1|15|TRBV3-1|NA|TRBD1
CASSQRDRVGDEQFF
TGTGCCAGCAGCCAAAGGGACAGGGTGGGGGATGAGCAGTTCTTC
>TRBJ2-1|15|TRBV15|NA|TRBD1
CATSRERTGWNEQFF
TGTGCCACCAGCAGAGAACGGACAGGCTGGAATGAGCAGTTCTTC
>TRBJ2-1|15|TRBV12-3/TRBV12-4|NA|TRBD2
CASREPGLAVNEQFF
TGTGCCAGCAGAGAACCGGGACTAGCGGTCAATGAGCAGTTCTTC